Listed below are T cell receptor beta chains from one sample, sequenced in a study of spatial heterogeneity in lung cancer. One entry per CDR3 protein, called by TCRdb with MiXCR from the 5' RACE reads. The sample yields about 82,000 distinct CDR3 sequences, around 12% seen once. The source was PBMCs, collected at surgery. These receptors all stem from a male donor with early-stage non-small cell lung cancer. The CDR3 runs from the conserved cysteine through the conserved F or W. Each record gives: clone size, V gene, D gene, J gene, CDR3 DNA, CDR3 protein. D genes are given only for firm matches. Expanded clones get a size class; other rows say once, few or many, or leave the size out.

clone_size: many
v_call: TRBV5-1
d_call: -
j_call: TRBJ2-7
cdr3_nt: TGCGCCAGCAGCCCGGAGGGCAGGGGAATCGACGAGCAGTACTTC
cdr3_aa: CASSPEGRGIDEQYF

clone_size: -
v_call: TRBV30
d_call: -
j_call: TRBJ1-2
cdr3_nt: TGTGCCTGGAGTGGACAGCACTATGGCTACACCTTC
cdr3_aa: CAWSGQHYGYTF

clone_size: -
v_call: TRBV18
d_call: TRBD1
j_call: TRBJ1-4
cdr3_nt: TGTGCCAGCTCCCGGGACAGGGGCACTAATGAAAAACTGTTTTTT
cdr3_aa: CASSRDRGTNEKLFF

clone_size: -
v_call: TRBV20-1
d_call: -
j_call: TRBJ2-7
cdr3_nt: TGCAGTGCTTCCGTTGAACTCGGGTCCTACGAGCAGTACTTC
cdr3_aa: CSASVELGSYEQYF

clone_size: many
v_call: TRBV7-7
d_call: -
j_call: TRBJ1-1
cdr3_nt: TGTGCCAGCAGCTCGGACAGGAACACTGAAGCTTTCTTT
cdr3_aa: CASSSDRNTEAFF

clone_size: -
v_call: TRBV10-3
d_call: -
j_call: TRBJ2-5
cdr3_nt: TGTGCCATCAGTGCTGGCAGCTCTGTTGAGACCCAGTACTTC
cdr3_aa: CAISAGSSVETQYF

clone_size: few
v_call: TRBV7-6
d_call: -
j_call: TRBJ2-1
cdr3_nt: TGTGCCAGCAGCTTAAACAGGCAGGGCGTCAATGAGCAGTTCTTC
cdr3_aa: CASSLNRQGVNEQFF

clone_size: many
v_call: TRBV2
d_call: -
j_call: TRBJ1-1
cdr3_nt: TGTGCCAGCAGTGAAGGCGGCCTGAACACTGAAGCTTTCTTT
cdr3_aa: CASSEGGLNTEAFF

clone_size: -
v_call: TRBV12-3/TRBV12-4
d_call: -
j_call: TRBJ1-2
cdr3_nt: TGTGCCAGCAGGAACTATGGCTACACCTTC
cdr3_aa: CASRNYGYTF

clone_size: many
v_call: TRBV29-1
d_call: TRBD1
j_call: TRBJ2-3
cdr3_nt: TGCAGCGTTGAAGATCCAGGGGGCGGCACAGATACGCAGTATTTT
cdr3_aa: CSVEDPGGGTDTQYF

clone_size: few
v_call: TRBV20-1
d_call: TRBD1
j_call: TRBJ1-5
cdr3_nt: TGCAGTGCTGGGACAGGGGGCGTCCCGAATCAGCCCCAGCATTTT
cdr3_aa: CSAGTGGVPNQPQHF

clone_size: -
v_call: TRBV3-1
d_call: TRBD2
j_call: TRBJ2-1
cdr3_nt: TGTGCCAGCAGCCAAGTTCTTAGCGGGGTCGCCGATGAGCAGTTCTTC
cdr3_aa: CASSQVLSGVADEQFF